These 19 T cell receptor beta chains were sequenced from one sample in a study of blood T cell repertoires in COVID-19 (dated by TCRdb to 2019 to 2021). The library was built by means of the immunoSEQ multiplex PCR assay. The clones in this table, taken by TCRdb from immuneACCESS, are in-frame only. Not every clone is retained; where verified, under half of the shortfall comes from an unresolved V gene, and the cause of the rest is unknown. This sample gives a few hundred thousand clones in total; around 88% of them show up just once. The ten top clones hold just under 7% of the sample. Sequences were obtained from peripheral blood. Receptors were obtained from a woman in her thirties who had recovered from COVID-19.

The chain links TRBV30 to TRBJ1-5; 8 bases agree with TRBD1. Per the germline V gene, CDR1 is GTSNPN and CDR2 is SVGIG (reference sequence). The CDR3 has 13 residues. V trimming: 3 bases; J trimming: 5 bases; junction bases outside the gene matches: 3. The CDR3 reads CAWRGQGDQPQHF. The CDR3 nucleotides read TGTGCCTGGAGAGGACAGGGAGATCAGCCCCAGCATTTT.

This sequence joins TRBV4-3 and TRBJ1-5, with D unresolved. CDR1 and CDR2 from the germline V gene are LGHNA and YSLEER. The V end lost 1 base, the J end lost 8 bases, and 9 bases lay between the germline ends. The CDR3 loop spans 13 amino acids. This chain's CDR3 is CASSQGAKEPQHF. CDR3 bases: TGCGCCAGCAGCCAAGGGGCAAAGGAGCCCCAGCATTTT.

This chain joins TRBV2 and TRBJ2-2; 8 nucleotides match TRBD1. CDR1 is SNHLY, CDR2 FYNNEI, per germline. V gave up 4 bases and J gave up 5 bases; unmatched junction bases: 9. This CDR3 comprises 16 residues. This CDR3 reads CASSGQGASGTGELFF. DNA of the CDR3: TGTGCCAGCAGTGGGCAGGGGGCCTCAGGGACCGGGGAGCTGTTTTTT.

The chain links TRBV7-9 to TRBJ1-5; D unresolved. Deletions cut 1 base from V and 3 bases from J, with 10 bases between. This CDR3 comprises 15 residues. Germline V gene lookup returns CDR1 SEHNR and CDR2 FQNEAQ (reference sequence). The CDR3 loop is CASSLGQSSNQPQHF. The DNA for the CDR3 is TGTGCCAGCAGCTTAGGTCAGTCATCCAATCAGCCCCAGCATTTT. Variable domain in full (rest from reference TRBV7-9 and TRBJ1-5): DTGVSQNPRHKITKRGQNVTFRCDPISEHNRLYWYRQTLGQGPEFLTYFQNEAQLEKSRLLSDRFSAERPKGSFSTLEIQRTEQGDSAMYLCASSLGQSSNQPQHFGDGTRLSIL.

The J gene is TRBJ1-5, the V gene TRBV6-1, with 8 bases matching TRBD1. In germline, CDR1 is MNHNS, CDR2 SASEGT. The CDR3 is 15 residues long. The trim removed 1 base at V and 6 bases at J, leaving 5 bases unmatched. This CDR3 reads CASSEDRGISQPQHF. CDR3 nucleotide sequence: TGTGCCAGCAGTGAAGACAGGGGGATTAGTCAGCCCCAGCATTTT.

The sample holds many counts of this clone. V and J are TRBV30 and TRBJ1-2; D is unclear. The CDR3 has 13 residues. Between the trimmed V and J ends, which lost 3 bases and 2 bases, there was a span of 10 bases. Germline V gene data show CDR1 as GTSNPN and CDR2 as SVGIG (reference sequence). The CDR3, as DNA: TGTGCCTGGAGGGAGCGGCAGAACTATGGCTACACCTTC. It encodes CAWRERQNYGYTF.

The chain combines TRBV4-2 with TRBJ1-5; D is uncertain. Germline loops: CDR1 LGHNA, CDR2 YNFKEQ. Between the trimmed V and J ends, which lost 1 base and 6 bases, there was a span of 13 bases. There are 15 residues in the CDR3. The CDR3 reads CASSQGGEGSQPQHF. The CDR3 DNA reads as TGTGCCAGCAGCCAAGGTGGGGAGGGAAGTCAGCCCCAGCATTTT.

DNA of the CDR3: TGTGCCAGCAGCCAAGATTGGACAGGGGATGAAGCTTTCTTT. This encodes CASSQDWTGDEAFF. The chain has TRBV3-1 (or the pseudogene TRBV3-2) and TRBJ1-1, with 9 bases matching TRBD1. V lost 0 bases, J lost 7 bases, and 3 bases stayed unmatched. Germline V gives CDR1 LGHDT, CDR2 YNNKEL (reference sequence). The CDR3 covers 14 residues.

Of note for this clone: Other DNA sequences from this sample encode an identical CDR3 as well. The chain combines TRBV5-6 with TRBJ1-2; D is unresolved. The CDR3 is 12 amino acids. Trimming took off 0 bases at V and 8 bases at J, with 8 bases between the two ends. CDR1 and CDR2 from the germline V gene are SGHDT and YYEEEE. The CDR3 loop reads CASSLGGSGYTF. The CDR3 coding sequence is TGTGCCAGCAGCTTGGGAGGGAGCGGCTACACCTTC.

The chain couples TRBV9 to TRBJ1-2; the D gene is possibly TRBD1 (5 bases). V shed 3 bases and J shed 2 bases, with 14 bases lying between them. Germline V lookup: CDR1 SGDLS, CDR2 YYNGEE. The CDR3 has 15 amino acids. As DNA, the CDR3 is TGTGCCAGCAGCGGCCTAGAAGCAGGGAACTATGGCTACACCTTC. The encoded protein is CASSGLEAGNYGYTF.

The genes are TRBV12-3 or TRBV12-4 and TRBJ1-5; D not certain. V dropped 3 bases and J dropped 7 bases, with 10 bases sitting between them. This CDR3 is 13 amino acids long. This chain's CDR3 is CASSFRLGQPQHF. The CDR3 DNA is TGTGCCAGCAGTTTCAGGTTGGGCCAGCCCCAGCATTTT.

This clone showed up just a few times. The J gene is TRBJ2-1, the V gene TRBV29-1; 10 bases fit TRBD2. The CDR3 has 14 residues. The J segment lost 7 bases and the V segment lost 3 bases, leaving 6 bases of the junction unmatched. CDR1 is SQVTM, CDR2 ANQGSEA, per germline. CDR3 nucleotides: TGCAGCGTTGACACAGCGGGGGGGCGTAATGAGCAGTTCTTC. It yields the protein CSVDTAGGRNEQFF.

The J gene is TRBJ2-3, the V gene TRBV28; D is unclear. The V gene lost 3 bases and the J gene lost 1 base, with 5 bases spanning the gap. The CDR3 length is 13 residues. Germline V gene lookup returns CDR1 MDHEN and CDR2 SYDVKM. CDR3 DNA: TGTGCCAGCAGTTTTATAGGCACAGATACGCAGTATTTT. This encodes CASSFIGTDTQYF.

For this clone: The same CDR3 arises from other DNA sequences in this sample as well. This sequence joins TRBV28 and TRBJ1-4; D is ambiguous. The CDR3 spans 15 residues. The germline gives CDR1 MDHEN, CDR2 SYDVKM. The ends were cut back, 2 bases at V and 0 bases at J, with 7 bases in the middle. Here the CDR3 reads CASSLVSATNEKLFF. The CDR3 nucleotides are TGTGCCAGCAGTTTAGTAAGCGCAACTAATGAAAAACTGTTTTTT. The entire variable domain, with the rest obtained from reference TRBV28 and TRBJ1-4, is as follows: DVKVTQSSRYLVKRTGEKVFLECVQDMDHENMFWYRQDPGLGLRLIYFSYDVKMKEKGDIPEGYSVSREKKERFSLILESASTNQTSMYLCASSLVSATNEKLFFGSGTQLSVL.

J is TRBJ2-7 and V is TRBV4-1, with TRBD2 matching 10 bases. V lost 0 bases and J lost 6; bases outside the gene matches: 5. Germline V gene data show CDR1 as MGHRA and CDR2 as YSYEKL. The CDR3 consists of 15 residues. The CDR3 coding sequence is TGCGCCAGCAGCCAAGAAACTAGCGGGGTGCGCGAGCAGTACTTC. This translates into CASSQETSGVREQYF.

V usage is TRBV7-2 and J usage is TRBJ2-5; 11 nucleotides match TRBD2. CDR1 SGHTA and CDR2 FQGNSA come from the germline V gene. The J segment lost 4 bases and the V segment lost 5 bases, leaving 3 bases of the junction unmatched. The CDR3 length is 14 residues. CDR3 sequence reads: CASSPGLAGETQYF. In nucleotides, the CDR3 is TGTGCCAGCAGCCCTGGACTAGCGGGAGAGACCCAGTACTTC.

The genes are TRBV5-6 and TRBJ1-3, with a possible D match to TRBD1 (6 bases). CDR3 length: 15 amino acids. Germline assignment: CDR1 SGHDT and CDR2 YYEEEE. V gave up 1 base and J gave up 0 bases, with 8 bases separating them. CDR3 in amino acids: CASSLTGNSGNTIYF. CDR3 sequence (DNA): TGTGCCAGCAGCTTGACAGGGAACTCTGGAAACACCATATATTTT.

The chain has TRBV14 and TRBJ1-6, with 7 nucleotides matching TRBD1. Per germline, CDR1 SGHDN and CDR2 FVKESK. This CDR3 is 15 amino acids long. V shed 4 bases, J shed 5 bases, and the junction held 5 bases outside the gene matches. The CDR3 DNA follows: TGTGCCAGCAGCCTACAGGGGAATGATAATTCACCCCTCCACTTT. Translated, it gives CASSLQGNDNSPLHF.

The chain's CDR3 is CASDRGLNTEAFF. The CDR3, as DNA: TGTGCCAGTGACAGGGGTCTGAACACTGAAGCTTTCTTT. V and J are TRBV28 and TRBJ1-1; 8 positions match TRBD1. V shed 9 bases, J shed 0 bases, and the junction held 3 bases outside the gene matches. Per germline, CDR1 MDHEN and CDR2 SYDVKM. This CDR3 is built from 13 residues.